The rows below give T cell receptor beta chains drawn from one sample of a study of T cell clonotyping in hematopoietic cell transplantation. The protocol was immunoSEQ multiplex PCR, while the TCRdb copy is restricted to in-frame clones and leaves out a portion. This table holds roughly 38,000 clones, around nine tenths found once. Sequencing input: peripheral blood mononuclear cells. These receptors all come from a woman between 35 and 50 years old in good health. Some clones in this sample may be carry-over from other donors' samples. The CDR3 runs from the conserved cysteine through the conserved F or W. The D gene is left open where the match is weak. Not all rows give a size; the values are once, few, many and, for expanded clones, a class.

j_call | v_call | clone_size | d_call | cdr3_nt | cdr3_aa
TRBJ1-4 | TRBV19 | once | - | TGTGCCAGTAGTACTCAGAGAAATGAAAAACTGTTTTTT | CASSTQRNEKLFF
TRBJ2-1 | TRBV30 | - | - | TGTGCCTGGGGGCCGGGACAACCAGCTTACAATGAGCAGTTCTTC | CAWGPGQPAYNEQFF
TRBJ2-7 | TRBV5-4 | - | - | TGTGCCAGCAGCTTGGCCGGGACCTACGAGCAGTACTTC | CASSLAGTYEQYF
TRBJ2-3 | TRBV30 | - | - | TGTGCCTGGAGTTTGGGTGGGGACACCGGTACGCAGTATTTT | CAWSLGGDTGTQYF
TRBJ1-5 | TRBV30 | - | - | TGTGCCTGGAGTGCTGGCAGGGACGATCAGCCCCAGCATTTT | CAWSAGRDDQPQHF
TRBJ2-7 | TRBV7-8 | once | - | TGTGCCAGCAGCCACAACAGGTACTACGAGCAGTACTTC | CASSHNRYYEQYF
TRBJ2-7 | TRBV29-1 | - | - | TGCAGCGCGGCCGGGTCCTATCAGCGCGAGCAGTACTTC | CSAAGSYQREQYF
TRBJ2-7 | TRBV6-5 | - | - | TGTGCCAGCAGCCGAGCTGTACACCTCTCCTACGAGCAGTACTTC | CASSRAVHLSYEQYF
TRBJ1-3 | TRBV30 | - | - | TGTGCCTGGAGTCCCGTCAACACCATATATTTT | CAWSPVNTIYF
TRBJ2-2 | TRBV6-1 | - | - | TGTGCCAGCAGTGAAGGTAGCGGCTTCACCGGGGAGCTGTTTTTT | CASSEGSGFTGELFF
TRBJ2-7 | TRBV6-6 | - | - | TGTGCCAGCAGTAGATCTAGCAATTCCTACGAGCAGTACTTC | CASSRSSNSYEQYF
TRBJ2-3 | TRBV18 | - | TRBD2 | TGTGCCAGTCGGCCTCTGGCGGGGGACTCAGATACGCAGTATTTT | CASRPLAGDSDTQYF
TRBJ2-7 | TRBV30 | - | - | TGTGCCTGGAGTAATCGATACGAGCAGTACTTC | CAWSNRYEQYF
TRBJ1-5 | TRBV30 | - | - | TGTGCCTGGAGTGACGGACTTAGCAATCAGCCCCAGCATTTT | CAWSDGLSNQPQHF
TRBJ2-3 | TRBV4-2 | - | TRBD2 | TGTGCCAGCAGCCCCCTCGGCGGGAGAGGAGATACGCAGTATTTT | CASSPLGGRGDTQYF
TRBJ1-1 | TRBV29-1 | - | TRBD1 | TGCAGCGCCGCTCAGGGGGGACAGGGGTCTGAAGCTTTCTTT | CSAAQGGQGSEAFF
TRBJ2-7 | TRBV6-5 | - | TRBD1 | TGTGCCAGCAGTGGGACAGGGGATGAGCAGTACTTC | CASSGTGDEQYF
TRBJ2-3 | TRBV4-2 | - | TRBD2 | TGTGCCAGCAGCCAAGAACCGGGAGGAAGCACAGATACGCAGTATTTT | CASSQEPGGSTDTQYF
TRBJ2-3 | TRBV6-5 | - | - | TGTGCCAGCAGGGAGGCAGATACGCAGTATTTT | CASREADTQYF
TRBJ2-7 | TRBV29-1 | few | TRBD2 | TGCAGCGTCGGGGGACTAGCGGGAGGTTACGAGCAGTACTTC | CSVGGLAGGYEQYF
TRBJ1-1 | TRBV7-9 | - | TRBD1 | TGTGCCAGCAGCTTAGAACGACAGGGGGTCGCTGAAGCTTTCTTT | CASSLERQGVAEAFF
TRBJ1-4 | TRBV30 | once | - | TGTGCCTGGAGTGAAAAAGAGACAGGCTCGTTCAAACTGTTTTTT | CAWSEKETGSFKLFF
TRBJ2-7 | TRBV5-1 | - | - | TGCGCCAGCAGCGCCCTCATGGGGCCCTACGAGCAGTACTTC | CASSALMGPYEQYF
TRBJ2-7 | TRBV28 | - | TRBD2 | TGTGCCACCACAAAATCAAGCGGGAGCCTATACGAGCAGTACTTC | CATTKSSGSLYEQYF
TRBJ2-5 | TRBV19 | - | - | TGTGCCAGTAATCCAACGGGACGGCAACAAGAGACCCAGTACTTC | CASNPTGRQQETQYF
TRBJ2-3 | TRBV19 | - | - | TGTGCCAGTAGCCGGGGTCGCACAGATACGCAGTATTTT | CASSRGRTDTQYF
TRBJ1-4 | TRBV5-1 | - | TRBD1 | TGCGCCAGCAGCTTAAGACAGGGGGAGAATGAAAAACTGTTTTTT | CASSLRQGENEKLFF
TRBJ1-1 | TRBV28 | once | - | TGTGCCAGCAGTTTACATCAGGCAGGGAACACTGAAGCTTTCTTT | CASSLHQAGNTEAFF
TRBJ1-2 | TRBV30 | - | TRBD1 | TGTGCCTGGAGTAGGGGGACAGGGGACGGCTACACCTTC | CAWSRGTGDGYTF
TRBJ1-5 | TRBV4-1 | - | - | TGCGCCAGCAGCCAAGATACGAGGCGAGGACAGCCCCAGCATTTT | CASSQDTRRGQPQHF
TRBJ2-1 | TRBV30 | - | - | TGTGCCTGGAGGTCGTGGGAGCAGTTCTTC | CAWRSWEQFF
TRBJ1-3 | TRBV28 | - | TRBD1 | TGTGCCAGCAGTCCATGGACAGGGGGAAACACCATATATTTT | CASSPWTGGNTIYF
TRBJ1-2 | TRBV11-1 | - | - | TGTGCCAGCAGCTTGTTGGGGGGCGTCTATGGCTACACCTTC | CASSLLGGVYGYTF
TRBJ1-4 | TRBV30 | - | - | TGTGCCTGGAGCCCCCCCGGGCGGAATGAAAAACTGTTTTTT | CAWSPPGRNEKLFF
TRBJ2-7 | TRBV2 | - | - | TGTGCCAGCCACAGAGGGTCCTACGAGCAGTACTTC | CASHRGSYEQYF
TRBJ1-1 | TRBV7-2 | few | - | TGTGCCAGCAGCTTAGGGTACTCTGTGGAGGACACTGAAGCTTTCTTT | CASSLGYSVEDTEAFF
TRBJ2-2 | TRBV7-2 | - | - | TGTGCCAGCAGCTCGCGTGACCCAGTGACCGGGGAGCTGTTTTTT | CASSSRDPVTGELFF
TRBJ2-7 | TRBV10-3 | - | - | TGTGCCATCAGGGGCGCCTACGAGCAGTACTTC | CAIRGAYEQYF
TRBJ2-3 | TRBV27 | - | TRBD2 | TGTGCCAGCAGTGGACTAGTCAGAGATACGCAGTATTTT | CASSGLVRDTQYF
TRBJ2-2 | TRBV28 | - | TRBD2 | TGTGCCAGCACACTAAGGGGACTAGCGGCGACCGGGGAGCTGTTTTTT | CASTLRGLAATGELFF